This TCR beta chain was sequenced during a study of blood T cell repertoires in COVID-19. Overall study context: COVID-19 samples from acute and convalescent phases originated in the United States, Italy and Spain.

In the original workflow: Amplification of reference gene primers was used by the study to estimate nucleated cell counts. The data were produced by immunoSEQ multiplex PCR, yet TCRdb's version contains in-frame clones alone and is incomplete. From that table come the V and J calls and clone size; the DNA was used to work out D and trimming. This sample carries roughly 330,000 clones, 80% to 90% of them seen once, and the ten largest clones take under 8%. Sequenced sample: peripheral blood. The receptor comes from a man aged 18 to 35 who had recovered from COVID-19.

The chain's CDR3 is CAISEYPGSALLYNEQFF. In DNA form, the CDR3 reads TGTGCCATCAGTGAGTACCCCGGATCAGCGCTCCTCTACAATGAGCAGTTCTTC. J is TRBJ2-1 and V is TRBV10-3; D remains ambiguous. V lost 1 base, J lost 3 bases, and 19 bases lay in between. CDR3 size: 18 residues. The germline CDR1 and CDR2 sequences are ENHRY and SYGVKD.